What follows are 3 T cell receptor beta chains derived from one specimen sequenced in a study of blood T cell repertoires in COVID-19 (TCRdb year 2020). Library generation was performed with the immunoSEQ multiplex PCR assay. In TCRdb, the immuneACCESS table is reduced to in-frame sequences with V and J assigned. These tables do not hold every clone; where another copy was compared, an unresolved V gene accounts for under half, and the others remain unexplained. Here the sample has over 100,000 clones; about 89% occur a single time. Of the sample, 9.5% to 12% is held by the ten largest clones. The sample taken for sequencing was peripheral blood. These receptors were collected from a woman aged 65 to 85 with COVID-19, enrolled during active disease.

V usage is TRBV5-3 and J usage is TRBJ2-1; maybe TRBD2 (6 bases). TRBV5-3 is labeled an ORF, and its function is uncertain. V was pared by 4 bases and J by 3 bases, with 14 bases between. The CDR3 is made up of 15 amino acids. CDR3 sequence reads: CARSGPRGCYNEQFF. The DNA for the CDR3 is TGTGCCAGAAGCGGTCCTCGGGGGTGCTACAATGAGCAGTTCTTC.

The gene calls are TRBV3-1 (or the pseudogene TRBV3-2) and TRBJ1-4; no clear D gene. V gave up 3 bases and J gave up 4 bases, with 6 bases separating them. This CDR3 is 13 amino acids long. Per the germline V gene, CDR1 is LGHDT and CDR2 is YNNKEL (reference sequence). The CDR3 sequence: CASSQAYNEKLFF. The CDR3, as DNA: TGTGCCAGCAGCCAGGCTTATAATGAAAAACTGTTTTTT.

V and J are TRBV11-2 and TRBJ1-1; 7 bases match TRBD1. CDR1 SGHAT and CDR2 FQNNGV come from the germline V gene. The J segment lost 1 base and the V segment lost 5 bases, leaving 7 bases of the junction unmatched. CDR3 length equals 15 residues. The CDR3 loop reads CASSTWDRRNTEAFF. The CDR3, as DNA: TGTGCCAGCAGCACCTGGGACAGAAGGAACACTGAAGCTTTCTTT.